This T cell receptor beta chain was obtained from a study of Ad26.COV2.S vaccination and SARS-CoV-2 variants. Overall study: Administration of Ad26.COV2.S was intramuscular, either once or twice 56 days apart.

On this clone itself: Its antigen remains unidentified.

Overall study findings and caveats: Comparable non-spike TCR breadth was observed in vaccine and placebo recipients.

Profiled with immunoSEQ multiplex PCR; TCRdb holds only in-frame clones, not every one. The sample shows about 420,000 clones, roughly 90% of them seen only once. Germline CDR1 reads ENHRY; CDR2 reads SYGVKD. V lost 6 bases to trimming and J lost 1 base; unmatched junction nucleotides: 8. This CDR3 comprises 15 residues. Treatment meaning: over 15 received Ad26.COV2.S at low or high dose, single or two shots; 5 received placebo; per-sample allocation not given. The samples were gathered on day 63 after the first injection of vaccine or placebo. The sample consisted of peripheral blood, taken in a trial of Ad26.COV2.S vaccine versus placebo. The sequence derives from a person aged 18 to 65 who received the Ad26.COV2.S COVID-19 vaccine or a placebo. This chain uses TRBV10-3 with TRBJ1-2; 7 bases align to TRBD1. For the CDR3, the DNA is TGTGCCATCAGGGGAGCAGGGGGAAGTAACTATGGCTACACCTTC. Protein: CAIRGAGGSNYGYTF.